Each of the 27 T cell receptor beta chains below was sequenced from the same sample in a study of shared clonotypes between healthy human individuals. Using immunoSEQ multiplex PCR, the repertoire was profiled, and TCRdb retains in-frame clones only, with some absent. The table lists over a million clones, about 74% of them singletons, with approximately 1.5% in the top ten. The sample was memory CD4+ T cells sorted from blood. Subset in this sample: CD45RA-negative fraction. These receptor sequences come from a man between 18 and 35 years old in good health.

V is TRBV18 and J is TRBJ2-3, with D possibly matching TRBD2 (5 bases). Looked up from germline, CDR1 is KGHSH and CDR2 is LQKENI. The ends were cut back, 1 base at V and 1 base at J, with 9 bases in the middle. CDR3 length: 15 amino acids. CDR3 sequence reads: CASSPLSGRTDTQYF. CDR3 coding DNA: TGTGCCAGCTCACCACTAAGCGGCCGCACAGATACGCAGTATTTT. The variable domain in full, completed from reference TRBV18 and TRBJ2-3, reads NAGVMQNPRHLVRRRGQEARLRCSPMKGHSHVYWYRQLPEEGLKFMVYLQKENIIDESGMPKERFSAEFPKEGPSILRIQQVVRGDSAAYFCASSPLSGRTDTQYFGPGTRLTVL.

The chain carries TRBV7-2 and TRBJ2-1, with 9 bases lining up with TRBD1. The CDR3 sequence is 16 residues long. Germline lookup yields CDR1 SGHTA and CDR2 FQGNSA. The ends lost 4 bases at V and 7 bases at J; junction bases unmatched: 11. CDR3 sequence (DNA): TGTGCCAGCAGCTCGCCCAGGGGACAGGGTGAAAATGAGCAGTTCTTC. Amino acid sequence: CASSSPRGQGENEQFF. The full variable domain, completed using reference TRBV7-2 and TRBJ2-1, is GAGVSQSPSNKVTEKGKDVELRCDPISGHTALYWYRQSLGQGLEFLIYFQGNSAPDKSGLPSDRFSAERTGGSVSTLTIQRTQQEDSAVYLCASSSPRGQGENEQFFGPGTRLTVL.

This chain joins TRBV5-1 and TRBJ1-1, with D possibly being TRBD1 (5 bases). The V end lost 5 bases, the J end lost 5 bases, and 13 bases lay between the germline ends. The CDR3 is 13 amino acids. Germline CDR1 is SGHRS and CDR2 is YFSETQ. As DNA, the CDR3 is TGCGCCAGCAGTTCGCAGGGCAAGACTGAAGCTTTCTTT. Translation: CASSSQGKTEAFF.

This clone was observed a handful of times. A read error may explain this, as a much larger clone is one base away. The sample contains more than one DNA sequence encoding this CDR3. The chain's CDR3 is CASSPDIYEQYF. The DNA of the CDR3 is TGTGCCAGCAGCCCCGACATCTACGAGCAGTACTTC. The chain is built from TRBV28 and TRBJ2-7; D is ambiguous. Trimming took 6 bases from V and 3 from J, leaving 9 bases between them. Germline lookup yields CDR1 MDHEN and CDR2 SYDVKM. The CDR3 loop spans 12 amino acids. Combining the CDR3 with reference TRBV28 and TRBJ2-7 gives the whole variable domain DVKVTQSSRYLVKRTGEKVFLECVQDMDHENMFWYRQDPGLGLRLIYFSYDVKMKEKGDIPEGYSVSREKKERFSLILESASTNQTSMYLCASSPDIYEQYFGPGTRLTVT.

This chain connects TRBV20-1 to TRBJ1-5; D might be TRBD1 (6 bases). Germline assignment: CDR1 DFQATT and CDR2 SNEGSKA (reference sequence). This CDR3 region has 10 residues. The germline V and J ends were trimmed by 0 bases and 13 bases, with 7 bases remaining between them. The CDR3: CSAREGTQHF. DNA for the CDR3: TGCAGTGCTAGAGAAGGGACACAGCATTTT.

The V gene is TRBV5-1, the J gene TRBJ1-6; maybe TRBD1 (6 bases). The CDR3 spans 14 residues. CDR1 and CDR2 from the germline V gene are SGHRS and YFSETQ. The V end was cut by 4 bases, the J end by 14 bases, with 19 bases between. This CDR3 reads CASSKTLDSPTLHF. The CDR3 nucleotides read TGCGCCAGCAGCAAAACGTTGGACAGCCCGACCCTCCACTTT.

The gene calls are TRBV28 and TRBJ1-3; D is unclear. V was trimmed by 4 bases and J by 0 bases, leaving 16 bases between them. The CDR3 has 17 residues. The germline V gene encodes CDR1 MDHEN and CDR2 SYDVKM. The CDR3 DNA follows: TGTGCCAGCAGTTCAACGATCAGCCGGAACTCTGGAAACACCATATATTTT. As protein: CASSSTISRNSGNTIYF.

The chain combines TRBV5-1 with TRBJ2-5; 10 bases align to TRBD2. The length of the CDR3 is 16 residues. J was trimmed by 1 base and V by 3 bases; bases with no gene match: 6. Per the germline V gene, CDR1 is SGHRS and CDR2 is YFSETQ. The DNA for the CDR3 is TGCGCCAGCAGCTCTGGTGGACTAGCGGTCCAAGAGACCCAGTACTTC. It specifies CASSSGGLAVQETQYF.

To note about this clone: Additional DNA sequences in this sample encode the identical CDR3. The chain recombines TRBV5-1 with TRBJ1-3; D is unclear. CDR1 and CDR2 from the germline V gene are SGHRS and YFSETQ. The CDR3 is made up of 14 amino acids. V was trimmed by 1 base and J by 4 bases, leaving 9 bases between them. The chain's CDR3 is CASSLRGSGNTIYF. The CDR3 DNA follows: TGCGCCAGCAGCTTGCGGGGATCAGGAAACACCATATATTTT.

J is TRBJ1-1 and V is TRBV4-3, with a weak D call TRBD1 (6 bases). CDR3 length equals 14 residues. Germline V gene sequence: CDR1 LGHNA, CDR2 YSLEER. V shed 2 bases and J shed 6 bases, with 13 bases lying between them. In DNA form, the CDR3 reads TGCGCCAGCAGCCAATTTACAGGGTATGCTGAAGCTTTCTTT. This gives the protein CASSQFTGYAEAFF.

This clone was seen a handful of times. The chain has TRBV9 and TRBJ1-5; 9 bases are shared with TRBD1. The CDR3 extends over 15 amino acids. Germline V gene lookup returns CDR1 SGDLS and CDR2 YYNGEE. Germline trimming cut 2 bases from V and 8 bases from J; bases unmatched to any gene: 8. This chain's CDR3 is CASSVGTGSSEPQHF. The CDR3 DNA follows: TGTGCCAGCAGCGTGGGGACAGGGAGCTCGGAGCCCCAGCATTTT.

The chain joins TRBV5-1 to TRBJ2-1, with 8 bases that match TRBD1. The CDR3 is 14 amino acids. CDR1 and CDR2 (germline): SGHRS, YFSETQ. With 5 bases clipped from V and 7 bases from J, the junction kept 8 bases outside the gene matches. The CDR3 nucleotides read TGCGCCAGCAGTCACGACAGGGGTAGAAATGAGCAGTTCTTC. Translating gives CASSHDRGRNEQFF.

The genes are TRBV29-1 and TRBJ2-5; D gene ambiguous. CDR3 length: 11 residues. Germline values: CDR1 SQVTM, CDR2 ANQGSEA. The V gene lost 6 bases and the J gene lost 5 bases, with 10 bases spanning the gap. The CDR3 protein is CSVRQSETQYF. As DNA, the CDR3 is TGCAGCGTGCGGCAGTCCGAGACCCAGTACTTC.

The chain uses TRBV5-1 and TRBJ1-1, with D hard to call. Per germline, CDR1 SGHRS and CDR2 YFSETQ. V gave up 4 bases and J gave up 3 bases, with 4 bases separating them. CDR3 length equals 11 residues. CDR3 residues: CASSGDTEAFF. In DNA form, the CDR3 reads TGCGCCAGCAGCGGCGACACTGAAGCTTTCTTT.

This clone has at least ten counts. The CDR3 is CASKGEGETQYF. The DNA for the CDR3 is TGTGCCAGTAAGGGGGAAGGAGAGACCCAGTACTTC. The chain uses TRBV19 and TRBJ2-5; perhaps TRBD1 as D (6 bases). Germline values: CDR1 LNHDA, CDR2 SQIVND (reference sequence). This CDR3 comprises 12 residues. Trimming removed 7 bases at V and 4 bases at J, with 10 bases between.

The CDR3 spells CASSSGAKRSGEQYF. CDR3 sequence (DNA): TGTGCCAGCAGCTCCGGAGCAAAGCGGTCGGGCGAGCAGTACTTC. The chain joins TRBV7-8 to TRBJ2-7; the D gene is possibly TRBD2 (5 bases). The germline V and J ends were trimmed by 4 bases and 6 bases, with 19 bases remaining between them. The CDR3 runs 15 residues. The V gene's germline CDR1 is SGHVS and CDR2 FQNEAQ. Based on the CDR3 plus reference TRBV7-8 and TRBJ2-7, the full variable domain is GAGVSQSPRYKVAKRGQDVALRCDPISGHVSLFWYQQALGQGPEFLTYFQNEAQLDKSGLPSDRFFAERPEGSVSTLKIQRTQQEDSAVYLCASSSGAKRSGEQYFGPGTRLTVT.

The chain carries TRBV5-4 and TRBJ2-4, with TRBD1 matching over 7 bases. Germline loops: CDR1 SGHNT, CDR2 YYREEE (reference sequence). V trimming: 2 bases; J trimming: 2 bases; junction bases outside the gene matches: 4. CDR3 length: 15 amino acids. The CDR3: CASSFGQDSKNIQYF. The CDR3, as DNA: TGTGCCAGCAGCTTCGGACAGGATTCCAAAAACATTCAGTACTTC. Full variable domain (outside the CDR3, taken from reference TRBV5-4 and TRBJ2-4): ETGVTQSPTHLIKTRGQQVTLRCSSQSGHNTVSWYQQALGQGPQFIFQYYREEENGRGNFPPRFSGLQFPNYSSELNVNALELDDSALYLCASSFGQDSKNIQYFGAGTRLSVL.

The chain employs TRBV30 and TRBJ1-2; D is uncertain. Between the trimmed V and J ends, which lost 5 bases and 7 bases, there was a span of 20 bases. Germline values: CDR1 GTSNPN, CDR2 SVGIG (reference sequence). The CDR3 consists of 14 residues. This chain's CDR3 is CAWARIQPRTGYTF. CDR3 DNA: TGTGCCTGGGCTAGGATTCAACCCCGGACTGGCTACACCTTC.

A note on this clone: An end of the junction does not agree with germline; a read error may underlie this. The J gene is TRBJ2-5, the V gene TRBV7-7; D possibly uses TRBD1 or TRBD2 (6 bases each). This CDR3 contains 16 residues. The V gene's germline CDR1 is SSHAT and CDR2 FNYEAQ (reference sequence). DNA for the CDR3: TGTGCTAGCAGCGCCAGGGGCAGGGGAGGCCAAGAGACCCAGTACTTC. This gives the protein CASSARGRGGQETQYF.

The chain has TRBV5-8 and TRBJ1-2, with D perhaps matching TRBD1 (5 bases). This CDR3 region has 17 residues. The germline V gene has CDR1 SGHTS and CDR2 YDEGEE. The germline V and J ends were trimmed by 4 bases and 2 bases, with 21 bases remaining between them. DNA for the CDR3: TGTGCCAGCAGCGGGCCGGGGGTCCTAGGGGTGAACTATGGCTACACCTTC. This sequence encodes CASSGPGVLGVNYGYTF.

Here the CDR3 reads CASTAGAFNQPQHF. The CDR3 DNA reads as TGTGCCAGCACGGCGGGGGCCTTCAATCAGCCCCAGCATTTT. The chain is built from TRBV6-1 and TRBJ1-5; possibly TRBD1 for D (6 bases). The CDR3 sequence is 14 residues long. In germline, CDR1 is MNHNS, CDR2 SASEGT. The germline V and J ends were trimmed by 7 bases and 3 bases, with 13 bases remaining between them.

This chain links TRBV27 with TRBJ2-2; TRBD2 agrees at 8 bases. The CDR3 totals 14 residues. Losses at the gene ends were 6 bases for V and 6 bases for J; bases not matched to a gene: 6. Per the germline V gene, CDR1 is MNHEY and CDR2 is SMNVEV (reference sequence). For the CDR3, the DNA is TGTGCCAGCAGACGGGGGGGGGACCCCGGGGAGCTGTTTTTT. Encoded protein: CASRRGGDPGELFF.

The chain couples TRBV5-1 to TRBJ2-3; D perhaps matches TRBD2 (5 bases). The V and J ends lost 9 bases and 3 bases respectively, with 17 bases between them. Germline V lookup: CDR1 SGHRS, CDR2 YFSETQ. The CDR3 covers 14 residues. CDR3 loop: CATRPPGNTDTQYF. The CDR3 bases are TGCGCCACCAGGCCCCCGGGGAATACAGATACGCAGTATTTT.

Points on this clone: One base separates it from a far larger clone, so it is likely a read error. The chain couples TRBV6-5 to TRBJ2-7, with D unresolved. With 5 bases removed from V and 2 bases from J, the gap between germline ends came to 4 bases. CDR3 length equals 11 residues. Germline V lookup: CDR1 MNHEY, CDR2 SVGAGI. The CDR3 DNA is TGTGCCAGCAGTGTAACCTACGAGCAGTACTTC. Residues: CASSVTYEQYF.

The gene calls are TRBV5-1 and TRBJ2-2; D call uncertain. V gave up 1 base and J gave up 0 bases, with 10 bases separating them. The CDR3 consists of 16 residues. Per the germline V gene, CDR1 is SGHRS and CDR2 is YFSETQ. The CDR3 DNA is TGCGCCAGCAGCTTGTTCGGGCATGCGAACACCGGGGAGCTGTTTTTT. Amino acid sequence: CASSLFGHANTGELFF.

The chain recombines TRBV29-1 with TRBJ1-2, with TRBD1 matching over 9 bases. Looked up from germline, CDR1 is SQVTM and CDR2 is ANQGSEA. J gave up 4 bases and V 7 bases, and 4 bases lay outside the gene matches. This CDR3 has 12 residues. The CDR3 here is CSDMTGGYGYTF. CDR3 sequence (DNA): TGCAGCGATATGACAGGGGGCTATGGCTACACCTTC.

This clone was counted a single time. The V gene is TRBV30, the J gene TRBJ1-3; D gene unclear. The CDR3 is made up of 11 amino acids. The ends were cut back, 7 bases at V and 4 bases at J, with 8 bases in the middle. Germline V CDR1 and CDR2: GTSNPN, SVGIG (reference sequence). The CDR3 region is CALGKGNTIYF. The DNA for the CDR3 is TGTGCCTTAGGGAAGGGAAACACCATATATTTT.